These 29 T cell receptor beta chains were all obtained from the same sample, sequenced in a study of T-cell memory formation after mild COVID-19. TCRdb independently ran MiXCR on the 5' RACE reads; one entry per CDR3 protein. This table has about 600,000 distinct CDR3 sequences, 20% to 25% appearing once. Sequenced material: PBMCs or a T cell subset sorted from them (not recorded which). These receptors all stem from an adult woman who had mild COVID-19 (a few samples of this study predate the infection). Cell type and time point are not known.

The V and J genes are TRBV29-1 and TRBJ2-7; the D gene could be TRBD1 or TRBD2 (5 bases each). Trimming left V 6 bases short and J 1 base short, with 10 bases between. Germline CDR1 reads SQVTM; CDR2 reads ANQGSEA. The CDR3 is 12 amino acids. CDR3 protein: CSVGETSYEQYF. The DNA for the CDR3 is TGCAGCGTGGGGGAAACGTCCTACGAGCAGTACTTC.

The rearrangement uses TRBV12-3 or TRBV12-4 and TRBJ2-1, with TRBD1 as a possible D gene (6 bases). Trimming took 5 bases from V and 3 from J, leaving 14 bases between them. The CDR3 totals 15 residues. The CDR3 spells CASSQWEQGYNEQFF. The DNA of the CDR3 is TGTGCCAGCAGTCAATGGGAACAGGGCTACAATGAGCAGTTCTTC.

This clonotype occurred a few times. The chain joins TRBV4-1 to TRBJ2-5; D call uncertain. Germline V gene sequence: CDR1 MGHRA, CDR2 YSYEKL. Trimming stripped 2 bases from V and 1 base from J, with 14 bases between. The CDR3 consists of 16 residues. In DNA form, the CDR3 reads TGCGCCAGCAGCCAACGAGGCGGTGTCAGCCAAGAGACCCAGTACTTC. Residues: CASSQRGGVSQETQYF.

This clonotype was seen a handful of times. The chain links TRBV6-1 to TRBJ2-1; no clear D. Looked up from germline, CDR1 is MNHNS and CDR2 is SASEGT. CDR3 length: 15 residues. V was clipped by 6 bases and J by 0 bases, with 12 bases between them. CDR3 bases: TGTGCCAGCAGCGCCTATCCGAGCTCCTACAATGAGCAGTTCTTC. It encodes CASSAYPSSYNEQFF.

The chain carries TRBV14 and TRBJ1-2; D ambiguous. CDR3 length: 12 residues. The germline V gene encodes CDR1 SGHDN and CDR2 FVKESK. The V end lost 1 base, the J end lost 8 bases, and 8 bases lay between the germline ends. DNA for the CDR3: TGTGCCAGCAGCCAAGGCTGGCGGGGCTACACCTTC. Residues: CASSQGWRGYTF.

In its sample, this clonotype was seen many times. This chain uses TRBV12-3 or TRBV12-4 with TRBJ2-1, with 7 bases that match TRBD1. The CDR3 runs 15 residues. Germline trimming cut 6 bases from V and 0 bases from J; bases unmatched to any gene: 5. CDR3 amino acids: CASSRDRASYNEQFF. CDR3 DNA sequence: TGTGCCAGCAGCCGCGACAGGGCCTCCTACAATGAGCAGTTCTTC.

This clonotype was observed a few times. This chain uses TRBV18 with TRBJ2-7; a weak D match, TRBD1 (6 bases). This CDR3 is built from 14 residues. CDR1 KGHSH and CDR2 LQKENI come from the germline V gene. V was pared by 1 base and J by 3 bases, with 10 bases between. CDR3 bases: TGTGCCAGCTCACCACGCAGACAGGACTACGAGCAGTACTTC. Protein: CASSPRRQDYEQYF. The full variable domain, rest sourced from reference TRBV18 and TRBJ2-7, is NAGVMQNPRHLVRRRGQEARLRCSPMKGHSHVYWYRQLPEEGLKFMVYLQKENIIDESGMPKERFSAEFPKEGPSILRIQQVVRGDSAAYFCASSPRRQDYEQYFGPGTRLTVT.

This clonotype was recorded a few times. The CDR3 DNA reads as TGTGCCAGCAGCCCTCAGGGAAACATTCAGTACTTC. Amino acid sequence: CASSPQGNIQYF. This chain uses TRBV7-9 with TRBJ2-4, with a possible D match to TRBD1 (5 bases). The CDR3 loop spans 12 amino acids. Deletions cut 5 bases from V and 6 bases from J, with 8 bases between. Germline V CDR1 and CDR2: SEHNR, FQNEAQ (reference sequence).

This clonotype came up a few times. CDR3 sequence reads: CASSLQTGNSEQYF. The CDR3 nucleotides are TGCGCCAGCAGCCTGCAGACAGGGAACTCCGAGCAGTACTTC. V usage is TRBV5-1 and J usage is TRBJ2-7; 7 bases are shared with TRBD1. Germline-derived CDR1 and CDR2 are SGHRS and YFSETQ. The CDR3 length is 14 residues. Losses at the gene ends were 4 bases for V and 6 bases for J; bases not matched to a gene: 10.

This clonotype was found a few times. The chain combines TRBV6-5 with TRBJ1-1; D perhaps matches TRBD1 (5 bases). The CDR3 length is 17 residues. V gave up 1 base and J gave up 3 bases, with 18 bases separating them. CDR1 and CDR2 (germline): MNHEY, SVGAGI. CDR3 amino acids: CASSYWGSGVLDTEAFF. The DNA for the CDR3 is TGTGCCAGCAGTTACTGGGGCAGCGGGGTTCTTGACACTGAAGCTTTCTTT.

This clonotype was recorded a few times. The rearrangement uses TRBV4-2 and TRBJ2-7; D is uncertain. This CDR3 has 12 amino acids. Trimming removed 0 bases at V and 5 bases at J, with 5 bases between. From germline, CDR1 is LGHNA and CDR2 YNFKEQ. In DNA, the CDR3 is TGTGCCAGCAGCCAAGACGCCCACGAGCAGTACTTC. Encoded protein: CASSQDAHEQYF.

This clonotype was detected only a few times. This chain connects TRBV20-1 to TRBJ2-7; 9 nucleotides agree with TRBD2. With V trimmed by 5 bases and J by 4 bases, 3 bases remained unmatched. The CDR3 runs 12 residues. In germline, CDR1 is DFQATT, CDR2 SNEGSKA (reference sequence). The CDR3 region is CSARLAEYEQYF. The CDR3 DNA reads TGCAGTGCTCGACTAGCGGAATACGAGCAGTACTTC.

This clonotype occurred a few times. The chain recombines TRBV2 with TRBJ1-4; 7 nucleotides align to TRBD1. The CDR3 extends over 13 amino acids. The germline CDR1 and CDR2 sequences are SNHLY and FYNNEI. Trimming took 8 bases from V and 6 from J; bases not matched to a gene: 6. The CDR3 reads CASAGTADEKLFF. In nucleotides, the CDR3 is TGTGCCAGCGCCGGGACAGCGGATGAAAAACTGTTTTTT. Complete variable domain (other parts from reference TRBV2 and TRBJ1-4): EPEVTQTPSHQVTQMGQEVILRCVPISNHLYFYWYRQILGQKVEFLVSFYNNEISEKSEIFDDQFSVERPDGSNFTLKIRSTKLEDSAMYFCASAGTADEKLFFGSGTQLSVL.

The rearrangement uses TRBV20-1 and TRBJ2-1; no clear D gene. This CDR3 is 13 amino acids long. V lost 7 bases and J 4 bases, leaving 14 bases between the germline ends. The germline gives CDR1 DFQATT, CDR2 SNEGSKA (reference sequence). The CDR3, as DNA: TGCAGTGGCGATGGCCCCGAATACAATGAGCAGTTCTTC. Its translation: CSGDGPEYNEQFF.

The chain has TRBV7-2 and TRBJ2-1; D gene unclear. CDR3 length equals 16 residues. The germline gives CDR1 SGHTA, CDR2 FQGNSA. The ends were cut back, 2 bases at V and 7 bases at J, with 18 bases in the middle. CDR3 in DNA: TGTGCCAGCAGCTTATTTTATGCCCGTTACAATAATGAGCAGTTCTTC. It codes for CASSLFYARYNNEQFF.

This sequence joins TRBV11-2 and TRBJ2-7, with D hard to call. Trimming took off 1 base at V and 3 bases at J, with 22 bases between the two ends. The CDR3 has 18 residues. The germline CDR1 and CDR2 sequences are SGHAT and FQNNGV. The CDR3 nucleotides read TGTGCCAGCAGCTTAGGGATACCGGGTGTCCCTAAGGGCTACGAGCAGTACTTC. Its translation: CASSLGIPGVPKGYEQYF. The variable domain in full, with the rest retrieved from reference TRBV11-2 and TRBJ2-7, is EAGVAQSPRYKIIEKRQSVAFWCNPISGHATLYWYQQILGQGPKLLIQFQNNGVVDDSQLPKDRFSAERLKGVDSTLKIQPAKLEDSAVYLCASSLGIPGVPKGYEQYFGPGTRLTVT.

This clonotype has just a few counts. This sequence joins TRBV6-1 and TRBJ2-3; the match to TRBD1 covers 9 bases. Germline loops: CDR1 MNHNS, CDR2 SASEGT. V shed 4 bases and J 6 bases; nucleotides not matched to a gene: 11. The CDR3 runs to 16 residues. The CDR3: CASSVPTGGFGDTQYF. The CDR3 bases are TGTGCCAGCAGTGTCCCGACAGGGGGGTTCGGGGATACGCAGTATTTT.

This clonotype was detected only a few times. The chain uses TRBV20-1 and TRBJ2-1; D could derive from TRBD1 or TRBD2 (5 bases each). From germline, CDR1 is DFQATT and CDR2 SNEGSKA (reference sequence). The V end was cut by 0 bases, the J end by 0 bases, with 15 bases between. The CDR3 loop spans 17 amino acids. This CDR3 reads CSARDGAAVRSYNEQFF. CDR3 DNA sequence: TGCAGTGCTAGAGATGGGGCAGCGGTTCGCTCCTACAATGAGCAGTTCTTC.

The V gene is TRBV2, the J gene TRBJ2-7; D remains ambiguous. V was cut by 8 bases and J by 4 bases, with 21 bases left in between. The CDR3 covers 15 residues. Germline assignment: CDR1 SNHLY and CDR2 FYNNEI. In DNA form, the CDR3 reads TGTGCCAGCTCCCTTACGGTCAGCGTTACGTACGAGCAGTACTTC. Amino acid sequence: CASSLTVSVTYEQYF.

The J gene is TRBJ2-5, the V gene TRBV11-2, with TRBD1 matching over 10 bases. There are 16 residues in the CDR3. V shed 1 base and J 4 bases; nucleotides not matched to a gene: 6. The germline V gene encodes CDR1 SGHAT and CDR2 FQNNGV. The CDR3 nucleotides read TGTGCCAGCAGCTTAGTCTGGGACAGGGGTGGAGAGACCCAGTACTTC. This codes for CASSLVWDRGGETQYF.

This clonotype came up a few times. The J gene is TRBJ2-7, the V gene TRBV6-6; TRBD1 is a possible D gene (5 bases). CDR3 size: 13 residues. The germline gives CDR1 MNHNY, CDR2 SVGAGI (reference sequence). The V gene lost 2 bases and the J gene lost 6 bases, with 11 bases spanning the gap. CDR3 sequence reads: CASSYPGRAEQYF. The CDR3 region has the DNA TGTGCCAGCAGTTACCCAGGCAGGGCCGAGCAGTACTTC.

This clonotype has only a few counts. This chain connects TRBV4-2 to TRBJ1-4, with 7 bases lining up with TRBD1. The CDR3 is 15 residues long. J was trimmed by 8 bases and V by 0 bases; bases with no gene match: 6. CDR1 and CDR2 from the germline V gene are LGHNA and YNFKEQ. The CDR3 region is CASSQDGDSPEKLFF. In DNA, the CDR3 is TGTGCCAGCAGCCAAGATGGGGACAGTCCCGAAAAACTGTTTTTT.

For this clonotype: An end of the junction does not agree with germline; a read error may underlie this. The chain joins TRBV19 to TRBJ1-3, with unresolved D. CDR1 and CDR2 from the germline V gene are LNHDA and SQIVND (reference sequence). The CDR3 has 17 amino acids. The CDR3 reads CASTKGQKLLSGTTIYF. As DNA, the CDR3 is TGTGCCAGTACAAAGGGCCAGAAACTCCTCTCTGGAACCACCATATATTTT.

This clonotype was observed a few times. The chain couples TRBV7-9 to TRBJ2-7; 8 nucleotides agree with TRBD2. CDR3 length: 15 residues. Germline V lookup: CDR1 SEHNR, CDR2 FQNEAQ (reference sequence). Losses at the gene ends were 5 bases for V and 2 bases for J; bases not matched to a gene: 8. CDR3 coding DNA: TGTGCCAGCAGCCCCTGGATTAGCGGGACCTACGAGCAGTACTTC. It encodes CASSPWISGTYEQYF.

Many counts were recorded for this clonotype. The genes are TRBV20-1 and TRBJ1-1, with a possible D match to TRBD1 (5 bases). Deletions cut 4 bases from V and 0 bases from J, with 15 bases between. Germline loops: CDR1 DFQATT, CDR2 SNEGSKA (reference sequence). The length of the CDR3 is 15 residues. CDR3 DNA sequence: TGCAGTGCTATCCGTTTTGGGGGTATGAACACTGAAGCTTTCTTT. Protein sequence: CSAIRFGGMNTEAFF.

This chain uses TRBV9 with TRBJ2-1, with D perhaps given as TRBD1 or TRBD2 (5 bases each). Between the trimmed V and J ends, which lost 1 base and 8 bases, there was a span of 10 bases. The CDR3 spans 13 residues. Germline V gives CDR1 SGDLS, CDR2 YYNGEE. Here the CDR3 DNA reads TGTGCCAGCAGCGTATGGGGGTTCGATGAGCAGTTCTTC. Its protein product is CASSVWGFDEQFF.

The chain links TRBV15 to TRBJ1-2, with a weak D call TRBD1 (5 bases). CDR1 LNHNV and CDR2 YYDKDF come from the germline V gene (reference sequence). CDR3 length: 15 residues. Trimming removed 0 bases at V and 8 bases at J, with 16 bases between. The CDR3 spells CATSRDSWQGEGYTF. The CDR3 coding sequence is TGTGCCACCAGCAGAGATTCGTGGCAGGGAGAGGGCTACACCTTC.

The chain is built from TRBV12-3 or TRBV12-4 and TRBJ1-5; tentative D call: TRBD1 (6 bases). V was trimmed by 5 bases and J by 1 base, leaving 12 bases between them. This CDR3 contains 15 residues. Written as DNA, the CDR3 is TGTGCCAGCAGTGGGCAGGGGATAAGCAATCAGCCCCAGCATTTT. This gives the protein CASSGQGISNQPQHF.

This chain connects TRBV6-6 to TRBJ2-3; D ambiguous. The length of the CDR3 is 12 residues. Germline V gene lookup returns CDR1 MNHNY and CDR2 SVGAGI (reference sequence). Trimming removed 5 bases from V and 6 bases from J, with 9 bases in between. The CDR3 here is CASSHLLDTQYF. The CDR3 DNA sequence: TGTGCCAGCAGTCACCTCTTGGATACGCAGTATTTT.